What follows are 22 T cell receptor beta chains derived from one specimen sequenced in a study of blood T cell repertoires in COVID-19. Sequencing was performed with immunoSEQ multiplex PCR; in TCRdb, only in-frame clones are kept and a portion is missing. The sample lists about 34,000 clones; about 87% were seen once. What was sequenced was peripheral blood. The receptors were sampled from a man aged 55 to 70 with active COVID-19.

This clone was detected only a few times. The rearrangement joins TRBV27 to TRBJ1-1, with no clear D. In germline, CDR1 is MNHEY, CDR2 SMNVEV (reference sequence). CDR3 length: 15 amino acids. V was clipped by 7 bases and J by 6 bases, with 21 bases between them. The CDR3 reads CASTPPSAGKAEAFF. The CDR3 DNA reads TGTGCCAGCACACCCCCATCGGCCGGGAAGGCTGAAGCTTTCTTT.

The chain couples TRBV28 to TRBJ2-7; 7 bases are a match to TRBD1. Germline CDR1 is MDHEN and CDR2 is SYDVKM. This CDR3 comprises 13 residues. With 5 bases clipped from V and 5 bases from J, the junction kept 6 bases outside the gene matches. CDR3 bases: TGTGCCAGCAGTAACAGGGGTAAAGACGAGCAGTACTTC. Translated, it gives CASSNRGKDEQYF.

CDR3 sequence: CASSTSNEQFF. As DNA, the CDR3 is TGTGCCAGCAGTACTAGCAATGAGCAGTTCTTC. The chain combines TRBV3-1 (or the pseudogene TRBV3-2) with TRBJ2-1; tentative D call: TRBD2 (5 bases). The CDR3 spans 11 residues. Trimming pared 6 bases from V and 6 bases from J, leaving 6 bases between. Germline assignment: CDR1 LGHDT and CDR2 YNNKEL (reference sequence).

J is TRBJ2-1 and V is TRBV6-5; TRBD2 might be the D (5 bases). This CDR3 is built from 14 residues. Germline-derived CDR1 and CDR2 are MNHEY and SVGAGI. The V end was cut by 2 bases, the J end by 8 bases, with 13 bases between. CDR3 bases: TGTGCCAGCAGTTACGGAGGTCTGGCGTATGAGCAGTTCTTC. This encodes CASSYGGLAYEQFF.

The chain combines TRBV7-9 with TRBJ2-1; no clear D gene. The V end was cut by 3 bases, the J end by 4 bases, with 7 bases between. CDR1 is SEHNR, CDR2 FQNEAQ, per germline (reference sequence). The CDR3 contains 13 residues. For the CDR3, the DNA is TGTGCCAGCAGCTTGGCAGATTACAATGAGCAGTTCTTC. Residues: CASSLADYNEQFF.

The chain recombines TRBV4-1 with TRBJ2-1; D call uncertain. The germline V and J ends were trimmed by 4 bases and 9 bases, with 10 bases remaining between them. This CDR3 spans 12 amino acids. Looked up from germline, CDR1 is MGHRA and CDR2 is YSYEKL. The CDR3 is CASSRLGGEQFF. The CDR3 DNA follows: TGCGCCAGCAGCCGCCTAGGTGGTGAGCAGTTCTTC.

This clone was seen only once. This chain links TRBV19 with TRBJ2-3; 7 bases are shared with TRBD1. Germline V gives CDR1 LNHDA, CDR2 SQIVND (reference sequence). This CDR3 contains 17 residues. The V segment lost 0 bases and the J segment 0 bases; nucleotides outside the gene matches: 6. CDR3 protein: CASSIEGTASSTDTQYF. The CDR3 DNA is TGTGCCAGTAGTATAGAGGGGACAGCCTCTAGCACAGATACGCAGTATTTT.

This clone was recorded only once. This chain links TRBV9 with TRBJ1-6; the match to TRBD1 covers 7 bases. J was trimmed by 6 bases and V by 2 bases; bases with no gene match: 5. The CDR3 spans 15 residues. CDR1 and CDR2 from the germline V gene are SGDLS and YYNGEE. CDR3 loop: CASSVGTEANSPLHF. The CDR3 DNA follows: TGTGCCAGCAGCGTGGGGACAGAAGCTAATTCACCCCTCCACTTT.

For the CDR3, the DNA is TGTGCCAGCAGCCCACGATGGGACAGGCCCTACGAGCAGTACTTC. It codes for CASSPRWDRPYEQYF. V usage is TRBV7-6 and J usage is TRBJ2-7; 8 bases are shared with TRBD1. This CDR3 spans 15 amino acids. After removal of 5 bases from V and 2 bases from J, the junction contained 8 bases not matched to a gene. CDR1 and CDR2 from the germline V gene are SGHVS and FNYEAQ.

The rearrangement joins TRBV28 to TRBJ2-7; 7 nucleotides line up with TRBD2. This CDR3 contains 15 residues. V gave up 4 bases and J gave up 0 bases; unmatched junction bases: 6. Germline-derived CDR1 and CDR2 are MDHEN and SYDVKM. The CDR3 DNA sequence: TGTGCCAGCAGTTCCCCGGGGGGTTACTCCTACGAGCAGTACTTC. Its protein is CASSSPGGYSYEQYF. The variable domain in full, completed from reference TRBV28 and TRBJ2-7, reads DVKVTQSSRYLVKRTGEKVFLECVQDMDHENMFWYRQDPGLGLRLIYFSYDVKMKEKGDIPEGYSVSREKKERFSLILESASTNQTSMYLCASSSPGGYSYEQYFGPGTRLTVT.

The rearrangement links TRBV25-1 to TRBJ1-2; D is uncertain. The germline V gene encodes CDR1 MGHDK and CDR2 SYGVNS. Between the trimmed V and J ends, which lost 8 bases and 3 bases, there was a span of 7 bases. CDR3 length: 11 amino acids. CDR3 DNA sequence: TGTGCCAGCCGGAGGGACTATGGCTACACCTTC. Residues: CASRRDYGYTF.

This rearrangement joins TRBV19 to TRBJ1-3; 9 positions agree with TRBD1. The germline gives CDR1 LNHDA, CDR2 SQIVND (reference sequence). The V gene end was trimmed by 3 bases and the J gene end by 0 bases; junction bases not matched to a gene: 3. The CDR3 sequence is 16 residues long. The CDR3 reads CASSITGGVSGNTIYF. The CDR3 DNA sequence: TGTGCCAGTAGTATCACAGGGGGCGTCTCTGGAAACACCATATATTTT. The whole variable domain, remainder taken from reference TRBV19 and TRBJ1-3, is DGGITQSPKYLFRKEGQNVTLSCEQNLNHDAMYWYRQDPGQGLRLIYYSQIVNDFQKGDIAEGYSVSREKKESFPLTVTSAQKNPTAFYLCASSITGGVSGNTIYFGEGSWLTVV.

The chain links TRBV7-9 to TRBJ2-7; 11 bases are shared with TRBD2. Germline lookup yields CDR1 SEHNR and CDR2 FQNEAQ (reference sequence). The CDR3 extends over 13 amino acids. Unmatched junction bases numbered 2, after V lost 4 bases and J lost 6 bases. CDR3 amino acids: CASSSSGRREQYF. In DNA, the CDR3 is TGTGCCAGCAGCTCTAGCGGGAGGCGCGAGCAGTACTTC.

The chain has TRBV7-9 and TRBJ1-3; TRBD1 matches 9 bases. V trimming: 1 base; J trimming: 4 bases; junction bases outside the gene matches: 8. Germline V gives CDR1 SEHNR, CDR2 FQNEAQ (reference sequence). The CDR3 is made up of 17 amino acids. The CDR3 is CASSLVRGQGWGNTIYF. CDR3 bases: TGTGCCAGCAGCTTAGTTCGGGGACAGGGCTGGGGAAACACCATATATTTT.

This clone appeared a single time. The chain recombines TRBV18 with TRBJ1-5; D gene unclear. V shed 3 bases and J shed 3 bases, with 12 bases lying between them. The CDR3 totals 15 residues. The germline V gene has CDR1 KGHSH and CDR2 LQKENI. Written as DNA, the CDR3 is TGTGCCAGCTCACCCCTAACCGATAACAATCAGCCCCAGCATTTT. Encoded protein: CASSPLTDNNQPQHF. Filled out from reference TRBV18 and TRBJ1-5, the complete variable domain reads NAGVMQNPRHLVRRRGQEARLRCSPMKGHSHVYWYRQLPEEGLKFMVYLQKENIIDESGMPKERFSAEFPKEGPSILRIQQVVRGDSAAYFCASSPLTDNNQPQHFGDGTRLSIL.

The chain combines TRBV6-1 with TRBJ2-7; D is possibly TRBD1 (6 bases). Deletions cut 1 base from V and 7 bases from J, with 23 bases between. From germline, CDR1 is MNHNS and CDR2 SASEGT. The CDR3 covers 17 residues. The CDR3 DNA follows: TGTGCCAGCAGTGAAGTGGGGGCAGGCCTCACTCCCTTGGAGCAGTACTTC. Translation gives CASSEVGAGLTPLEQYF.

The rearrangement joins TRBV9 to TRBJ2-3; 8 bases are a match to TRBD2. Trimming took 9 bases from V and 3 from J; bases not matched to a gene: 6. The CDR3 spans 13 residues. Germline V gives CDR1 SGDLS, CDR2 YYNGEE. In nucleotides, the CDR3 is TGTGCCACCGCGGGAGGAGGGACAGATACGCAGTATTTT. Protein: CATAGGGTDTQYF. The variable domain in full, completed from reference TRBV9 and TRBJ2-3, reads DSGVTQTPKHLITATGQRVTLRCSPRSGDLSVYWYQQSLDQGLQFLIQYYNGEERAKGNILERFSAQQFPDLHSELNLSSLELGDSALYFCATAGGGTDTQYFGPGTRLTVL.

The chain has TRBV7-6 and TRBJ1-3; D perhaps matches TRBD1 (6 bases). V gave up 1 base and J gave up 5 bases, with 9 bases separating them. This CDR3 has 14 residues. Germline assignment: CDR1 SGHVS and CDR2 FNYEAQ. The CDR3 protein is CASSLDGQRNTIYF. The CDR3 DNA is TGTGCCAGCAGCTTAGATGGACAGAGAAACACCATATATTTT.

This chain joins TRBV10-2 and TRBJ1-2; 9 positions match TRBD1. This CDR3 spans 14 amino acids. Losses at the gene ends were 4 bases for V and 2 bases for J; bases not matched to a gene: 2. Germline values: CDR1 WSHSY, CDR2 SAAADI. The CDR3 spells CASSAGTGNYGYTF. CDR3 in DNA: TGCGCCAGCAGTGCCGGGACAGGGAACTATGGCTACACCTTC.

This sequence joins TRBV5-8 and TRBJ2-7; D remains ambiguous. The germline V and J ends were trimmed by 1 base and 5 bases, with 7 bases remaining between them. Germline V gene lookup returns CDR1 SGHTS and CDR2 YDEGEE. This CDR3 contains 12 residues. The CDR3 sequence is CASSLFTDEQYF. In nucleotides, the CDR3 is TGTGCCAGCAGCTTGTTTACGGACGAGCAGTACTTC.

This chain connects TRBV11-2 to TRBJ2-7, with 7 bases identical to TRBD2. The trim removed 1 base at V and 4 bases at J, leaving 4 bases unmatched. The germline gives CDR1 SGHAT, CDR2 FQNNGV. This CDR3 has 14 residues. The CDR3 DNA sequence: TGTGCCAGCAGCTTAGTGCCAGCGGGATACGAGCAGTACTTC. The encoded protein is CASSLVPAGYEQYF.

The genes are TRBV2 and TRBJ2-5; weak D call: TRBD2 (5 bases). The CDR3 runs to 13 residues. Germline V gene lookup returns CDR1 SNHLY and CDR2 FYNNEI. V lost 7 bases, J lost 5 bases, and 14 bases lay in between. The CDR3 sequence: CASTGGFVETQYF. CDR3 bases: TGTGCCAGCACGGGCGGGTTTGTGGAGACCCAGTACTTC.